Below are 27 T cell receptor beta chains sequenced from a single sample in a study of CD8+CD57+ T cells in acquired aplastic anemia. CD8+CD57+ cell expansion, shown by flow cytometry, had occurred in the patients selected for sequencing. According to the study, genomic DNA was the template for TCR beta VDJ and CDR3 profiling. In TCRdb, the reads were re-called with MiXCR into one record per CDR3 protein. The sample records 150,000 to 200,000 distinct CDR3 sequences, roughly 43% being singletons. The sequenced material came from sorted CD4+, CD8+, or CD8+CD57+ T cells (not recorded which) from PBMCs. These receptors all come from a human donor with aplastic anemia.

This chain's CDR3 is CASSEWSGGGGNGYTF. CDR3 coding DNA: TGTGCCAGCAGTGAATGGTCGGGGGGGGGGGGAAATGGCTACACCTTC. The V gene is TRBV25-1, the J gene TRBJ1-2; tentatively, D is TRBD1 (5 bases). The CDR3 loop spans 16 amino acids. Germline V gives CDR1 MGHDK, CDR2 SYGVNS. V gave up 1 base and J gave up 6 bases, with 18 bases separating them.

This clonotype was observed at least ten times. The chain couples TRBV5-1 to TRBJ2-7, with D possibly matching TRBD1 (5 bases). CDR1 is SGHRS and CDR2 is YFSETQ in the germline V gene. The CDR3 runs 12 residues. V lost 4 bases and J 5 bases, leaving 10 bases between the germline ends. The CDR3 DNA reads as TGCGCCAGCAGCATGCAGGGTGACGAGCAGTACTTC. It is translated as CASSMQGDEQYF. Full variable domain (remainder filled in from reference TRBV5-1 and TRBJ2-7): KAGVTQTPRYLIKTRGQQVTLSCSPISGHRSVSWYQQTPGQGLQFLFEYFSETQRNKGNFPGRFSGRQFSNSRSEMNVSTLELGDSALYLCASSMQGDEQYFGPGTRLTVT.

The V call is TRBV2, the J call TRBJ1-6; D is ambiguous. Trimming removed 4 bases at V and 7 bases at J, with 11 bases between. Germline values: CDR1 SNHLY, CDR2 FYNNEI. The CDR3 consists of 14 residues. This CDR3 is CASSGESVNSPLHF. CDR3 coding DNA: TGTGCCAGCAGTGGAGAATCGGTGAATTCACCCCTCCACTTT.

This clonotype was observed many times. The rearrangement links TRBV6-2 or TRBV6-3 to TRBJ2-5, with a tentative D call TRBD1 (5 bases). The CDR3 extends over 13 amino acids. V was clipped by 9 bases and J by 5 bases, with 16 bases between them. Germline V gene lookup returns CDR1 MNHEY and CDR2 SVGEGT. CDR3 amino acids: CASKDTPEETQYF. CDR3 in DNA: TGTGCCAGTAAGGACACCCCGGAGGAGACCCAGTACTTC.

J is TRBJ2-1 and V is TRBV20-1; D is unclear. V dropped 4 bases and J dropped 6 bases, with 7 bases sitting between them. This CDR3 has 11 amino acids. CDR1 and CDR2 from the germline V gene are DFQATT and SNEGSKA (reference sequence). The CDR3 loop reads CSAKSPNEQFF. The CDR3 DNA is TGCAGTGCTAAGTCCCCCAATGAGCAGTTCTTC.

This clonotype was counted at least ten times. The CDR3 sequence is CASSWSTSSESSYEQYF. CDR3 nucleotide sequence: TGCGCCAGCAGCTGGTCCACTAGCTCCGAGAGCTCCTACGAGCAGTACTTC. The chain uses TRBV5-1 and TRBJ2-7; possible D gene TRBD2, 6 bases. The CDR3 length is 17 residues. CDR1 and CDR2 from the germline V gene are SGHRS and YFSETQ. V was cut by 3 bases and J by 0 bases, with 19 bases left in between. The variable domain in full, completed from reference TRBV5-1 and TRBJ2-7, reads KAGVTQTPRYLIKTRGQQVTLSCSPISGHRSVSWYQQTPGQGLQFLFEYFSETQRNKGNFPGRFSGRQFSNSRSEMNVSTLELGDSALYLCASSWSTSSESSYEQYFGPGTRLTVT.

A remark on this clonotype: One end of the junction does not line up with germline, which may come from a read error. The chain joins TRBV7-7 to TRBJ2-5, with 8 bases lining up with TRBD2. CDR3 length equals 15 residues. The germline V gene has CDR1 SSHAT and CDR2 FNYEAQ (reference sequence). CDR3 sequence reads: CASSLAGTYRETQYF. DNA for the CDR3: TGTGCTAGCAGCTTAGCGGGAACCTACCGAGAGACCCAGTACTTC. The whole variable domain, filled in from reference TRBV7-7 and TRBJ2-5, reads GAGVSQSPRYKVTKRGQDVTLRCDPISSHATLYWYQQALGQGPEFLTYFNYEAQPDKSGLPSDRFSAERPEGSISTLTIQRTEQRDSAMYRCASSLAGTYRETQYFGPGTRLLVL.

This clonotype was seen at least ten times. The rearrangement uses TRBV4-2 and TRBJ2-5; TRBD2 aligns across 8 bases. The germline gives CDR1 LGHNA, CDR2 YNFKEQ. The CDR3 length is 17 residues. The V segment lost 1 base and the J segment 2 bases; nucleotides outside the gene matches: 9. Here the CDR3 DNA reads TGTGCCAGCAGCCAAGTGGCTAGCGGGCCGGAACAAGAGACCCAGTACTTC. Protein: CASSQVASGPEQETQYF.

The rearrangement links TRBV29-1 to TRBJ2-3; D might be TRBD2 (5 bases). This CDR3 spans 14 amino acids. The germline gives CDR1 SQVTM, CDR2 ANQGSEA. V lost 4 bases to trimming and J lost 2 bases, with 13 bases between them. CDR3 bases: TGCAGCGTTGTCCATCCGGGATACACAGATACGCAGTATTTT. Translated, it gives CSVVHPGYTDTQYF.

The chain combines TRBV7-8 with TRBJ1-4; 8 bases line up with TRBD1. Per the germline V gene, CDR1 is SGHVS and CDR2 is FQNEAQ. This CDR3 spans 12 amino acids. V trimming: 7 bases; J trimming: 7 bases; junction bases outside the gene matches: 2. This chain's CDR3 is CASTGGGEKLFF. The CDR3 region has the DNA TGTGCCAGCACAGGGGGCGGTGAAAAACTGTTTTTT.

The chain recombines TRBV7-8 with TRBJ1-5; the D is unclear. Germline CDR1 SGHVS, CDR2 FQNEAQ. V shed 0 bases and J shed 0 bases, with 6 bases lying between them. This CDR3 comprises 15 residues. The CDR3 here is CASSLAGYSNQPQHF. Here the CDR3 DNA reads TGTGCCAGCAGCTTAGCTGGATATAGCAATCAGCCCCAGCATTTT.

There are a few counts of this clonotype. This chain connects TRBV10-3 to TRBJ1-1; D possibly corresponds to TRBD1 (6 bases). CDR1 is ENHRY, CDR2 SYGVKD, per germline. V lost 2 bases and J 2 bases, leaving 12 bases between the germline ends. This CDR3 contains 15 residues. Written as DNA, the CDR3 is TGTGCCATCAGTGAGCTACAGGGCCCCAACACTGAAGCTTTCTTT. Its protein is CAISELQGPNTEAFF.

There are many counts of this clonotype. The chain recombines TRBV2 with TRBJ2-5; D is perhaps TRBD2 (5 bases). Germline CDR1 reads SNHLY; CDR2 reads FYNNEI. The CDR3 covers 15 residues. Trimming took 5 bases from V and 4 from J, leaving 17 bases between them. This CDR3 is CASSNGLTGLETQYF. CDR3 in DNA: TGTGCCAGCAGTAATGGACTCACCGGGCTAGAGACCCAGTACTTC.

This clonotype has ten or more counts. The J gene is TRBJ2-3, the V gene TRBV5-8; D not resolved. The CDR3 contains 14 residues. Deletions cut 0 bases from V and 2 bases from J, with 7 bases between. Germline V gene lookup returns CDR1 SGHTS and CDR2 YDEGEE. CDR3 DNA: TGTGCCAGCAGCTTGGATGGAGACACAGATACGCAGTATTTT. This sequence encodes CASSLDGDTDTQYF.

This clonotype was counted ten times or more. The CDR3 region is CASGDLSVNTEAFF. DNA of the CDR3: TGTGCCAGCGGGGACTTGAGCGTGAACACTGAAGCTTTCTTT. The chain carries TRBV28 and TRBJ1-1; a possible D gene is TRBD1 (5 bases). The germline V gene encodes CDR1 MDHEN and CDR2 SYDVKM. This CDR3 spans 14 amino acids. Trimming shortened V by 8 bases and J by 0 bases, and 13 bases separated the two germline ends.

In this sample, this clonotype turned up a few times. The rearrangement uses TRBV29-1 and TRBJ2-7; D is possibly TRBD2 (5 bases). The CDR3 has 14 amino acids. CDR1 and CDR2 from the germline V gene are SQVTM and ANQGSEA. Trimming stripped 4 bases from V and 4 bases from J, with 17 bases between. The CDR3 sequence is CSVAGSNIAYEQYF. The CDR3 DNA reads TGCAGCGTTGCGGGCAGTAACATAGCGTACGAGCAGTACTTC.

The V and J genes are TRBV9 and TRBJ2-7; 9 nucleotides agree with TRBD1. The CDR3 loop spans 15 amino acids. Germline CDR1 and CDR2: SGDLS and YYNGEE. Trimming removed 0 bases from V and 2 bases from J; junction bases left unmatched: 3. The CDR3 sequence is CASSVDGTGTYEQYF. The CDR3 nucleotides read TGTGCCAGCAGCGTAGATGGGACAGGGACCTACGAGCAGTACTTC. Using reference TRBV9 and TRBJ2-7 for the parts outside the CDR3, the full variable domain is DSGVTQTPKHLITATGQRVTLRCSPRSGDLSVYWYQQSLDQGLQFLIQYYNGEERAKGNILERFSAQQFPDLHSELNLSSLELGDSALYFCASSVDGTGTYEQYFGPGTRLTVT.

In this sample, this clonotype turned up a few times. V and J are TRBV18 and TRBJ2-2; D is unresolved. The germline V gene encodes CDR1 KGHSH and CDR2 LQKENI. This CDR3 contains 14 residues. V was clipped by 6 bases and J by 3 bases, with 11 bases between them. The CDR3 protein is CASSPPTDTGELFF. CDR3 in DNA: TGTGCCAGCTCGCCCCCGACCGACACCGGGGAGCTGTTTTTT.

This clonotype was found a few times. An end of the junction does not agree with germline; a read error may underlie this. The J gene is TRBJ1-2, the V gene TRBV20-1, with D unclear. This CDR3 contains 8 residues. Germline V lookup: CDR1 DFQATT, CDR2 SNEGSKA (reference sequence). The CDR3 reads CSVAGYTF. The CDR3 region has the DNA TGCAGTGTAGCTGGCTACACCTTT.

This clonotype was counted a few times. This chain links TRBV7-9 with TRBJ2-7, with 10 bases aligning to TRBD1. V lost 5 bases, J lost 2 bases, and 6 bases stayed unmatched. Germline CDR1 reads SEHNR; CDR2 reads FQNEAQ (reference sequence). This CDR3 is 15 amino acids long. CDR3 DNA: TGTGCCAGCAGCCCCGGACAGGGGGTAACCTACGAGCAGTACTTC. This gives the protein CASSPGQGVTYEQYF. Full variable domain (remainder filled in from reference TRBV7-9 and TRBJ2-7): DTGVSQNPRHKITKRGQNVTFRCDPISEHNRLYWYRQTLGQGPEFLTYFQNEAQLEKSRLLSDRFSAERPKGSFSTLEIQRTEQGDSAMYLCASSPGQGVTYEQYFGPGTRLTVT.

V and J are TRBV5-1 and TRBJ2-2, with D tentatively TRBD2 (5 bases). V was pared by 2 bases and J by 4 bases, with 18 bases between. The CDR3 is 17 amino acids. Germline lookup yields CDR1 SGHRS and CDR2 YFSETQ. For the CDR3, the DNA is TGCGCCAGCAGCTTAGCCGGAGCCAGCGGCCCCACCGGGGAGCTGTTTTTT. It translates to CASSLAGASGPTGELFF.

This clonotype showed up many times. The chain employs TRBV12-3 or TRBV12-4 and TRBJ1-1; a possible D gene is TRBD1 (6 bases). This CDR3 region has 14 residues. Between the trimmed V and J ends, which lost 1 base and 6 bases, there was a span of 12 bases. This CDR3 is CASSLERGASEAFF. CDR3 sequence (DNA): TGTGCCAGCAGTTTAGAAAGGGGGGCGTCTGAAGCTTTCTTT.

This clonotype was seen repeatedly, ten times or more. The chain recombines TRBV20-1 with TRBJ2-7; 10 bases match TRBD2. V lost 5 bases to trimming and J lost 4 bases; unmatched junction nucleotides: 11. The CDR3 runs to 15 residues. Germline CDR1 and CDR2: DFQATT and SNEGSKA (reference sequence). The CDR3: CSAAYRGLADYEQYF. CDR3 nucleotide sequence: TGCAGTGCTGCCTACAGAGGACTAGCGGATTACGAGCAGTACTTC.

This clonotype was picked up many times. The chain couples TRBV24-1 to TRBJ2-2; D is unresolved. The CDR3 contains 14 residues. Germline V CDR1 and CDR2: KGHDR, SFDVKD. Trimming took off 5 bases at V and 1 base at J, with 7 bases between the two ends. DNA for the CDR3: TGTGCCACCAGTGTTCGTAGGAACACCGGGGAGCTGTTTTTT. This codes for CATSVRRNTGELFF.

This clonotype showed up many times. The chain is built from TRBV6-1 and TRBJ1-1; D might be TRBD1 (5 bases). V lost 2 bases and J 11 bases, leaving 12 bases between the germline ends. The CDR3 contains 12 residues. Germline V gene lookup returns CDR1 MNHNS and CDR2 SASEGT. The DNA of the CDR3 is TGTGCCAGCAGTGAAACGAGGGGCTTGGCTTTCTTT. This translates into CASSETRGLAFF.

This chain connects TRBV29-1 to TRBJ2-7; 7 bases are a match to TRBD1. The J segment lost 3 bases and the V segment lost 4 bases, leaving 3 bases of the junction unmatched. The CDR3 contains 12 residues. Germline CDR1 and CDR2: SQVTM and ANQGSEA. The CDR3 loop reads CSVGGQFYEQYF. CDR3 sequence (DNA): TGCAGCGTTGGGGGACAGTTCTACGAGCAGTACTTC.

Points on this clonotype: A much larger clone differs from this one at a single base, so this may be a read error. V and J are TRBV11-2 and TRBJ2-2, with D tentatively TRBD2 (5 bases). The CDR3 sequence is 16 residues long. CDR1 and CDR2 from the germline V gene are SGHAT and FQNNGV. The CDR3 reads CASSLPGKGNTGELSF. Written as DNA, the CDR3 is TGTGCCAGCAGCTTGCCGGGGAAGGGAAACACCGGGGAGCTGTCTTTT.